Presented here are 17 T cell receptor beta chains from one specimen sequenced in a study of cytotoxic CD8 clonotypes in ibrutinib-treated CLL. Profiled with immunoSEQ multiplex PCR; TCRdb holds only in-frame clones, not every one. Of around 150,000 clones in the sample, around nine tenths were seen once. Specimen: PBMCs, collected at disease progression, from a patient treated with ibrutinib. These receptor sequences come from a human donor with chronic lymphocytic leukemia.

The sample holds one count of this clone. This chain connects TRBV9 to TRBJ1-2; D gene ambiguous. Trimming cost V 4 bases and J 9 bases, with 22 bases left between them. This CDR3 has 15 amino acids. CDR1 is SGDLS and CDR2 is YYNGEE in the germline V gene. The CDR3 here is CASSLDLGSLNSYTF. The CDR3 DNA is TGTGCCAGCAGCCTCGACCTTGGGTCTTTAAATAGCTACACCTTC.

The rearrangement joins TRBV28 to TRBJ2-7; either TRBD1 or TRBD2 may fit D (6 bases each). Germline V CDR1 and CDR2: MDHEN, SYDVKM. CDR3 length equals 17 residues. Trimming shortened V by 3 bases and J by 2 bases, and 20 bases separated the two germline ends. This CDR3 reads CASSFDLGGHVTYEQYF. CDR3 bases: TGTGCCAGCAGTTTTGATCTCGGGGGCCACGTTACCTACGAGCAGTACTTC.

This clone was recorded only once. The V gene is TRBV7-3, the J gene TRBJ1-4, with D perhaps TRBD1 (5 bases). The CDR3 totals 15 residues. Trimming took off 5 bases at V and 6 bases at J, with 16 bases between the two ends. From germline, CDR1 is SGHTA and CDR2 FQGTGA. CDR3 sequence: CASSPRGRGDEKLFF. The DNA of the CDR3 is TGTGCCAGCAGCCCCCGGGGCCGGGGGGATGAAAAACTGTTTTTT.

CDR3 nucleotides: TGCGCCAGCAGCCGCTCCTCTTTCTTCACCGGGGAGCTGTTTTTT. Translation: CASSRSSFFTGELFF. The J gene is TRBJ2-2, the V gene TRBV4-1; D is unresolved. Germline V gives CDR1 MGHRA, CDR2 YSYEKL. The CDR3 covers 15 residues. V was trimmed by 4 bases and J by 4 bases, leaving 13 bases between them.

This sequence joins TRBV18 and TRBJ1-1; maybe TRBD1 (5 bases). The V end was cut by 5 bases, the J end by 0 bases, with 16 bases between. Germline V gives CDR1 KGHSH, CDR2 LQKENI. This CDR3 contains 16 residues. The CDR3 here is CASSDPGSLVNTEAFF. CDR3 bases: TGTGCCAGCTCAGATCCAGGGTCCCTCGTGAACACTGAAGCTTTCTTT.

The chain links TRBV9 to TRBJ2-7; 9 positions agree with TRBD2. Trimming cost V 0 bases and J 2 bases; bases outside gene matches: 6. The CDR3 totals 16 residues. Looked up from germline, CDR1 is SGDLS and CDR2 is YYNGEE. The chain's CDR3 is CASSVAQAGGTYEQYF. The CDR3 DNA reads as TGTGCCAGCAGCGTAGCTCAAGCGGGAGGAACCTACGAGCAGTACTTC.

A single count supports this clone. Here the CDR3 reads CASSDALELFF. The CDR3 bases are TGTGCCAGCTCTGATGCCCTGGAGCTGTTTTTT. V usage is TRBV18 and J usage is TRBJ2-2, with D hard to call. This CDR3 region has 11 residues. Germline-derived CDR1 and CDR2 are KGHSH and LQKENI. Trimming removed 6 bases at V and 10 bases at J, with 9 bases between.

The V gene is TRBV18, the J gene TRBJ1-5, with 10 bases identical to TRBD1. This CDR3 contains 15 residues. From germline, CDR1 is KGHSH and CDR2 LQKENI. After removal of 2 bases from V and 9 bases from J, the junction contained 7 bases not matched to a gene. The CDR3 loop is CASSPGDRGGGPQHF. Written as DNA, the CDR3 is TGTGCCAGCTCACCAGGGGACAGGGGAGGCGGGCCCCAGCATTTT.

The V and J genes are TRBV6-5 and TRBJ1-2; possible D gene TRBD1, 6 bases. The CDR3 has 14 amino acids. Germline CDR1 reads MNHEY; CDR2 reads SVGAGI. The ends were cut back, 5 bases at V and 4 bases at J, with 14 bases in the middle. CDR3 nucleotide sequence: TGTGCCAGCAGTACCCAGGGGTTAGGCTATGGCTACACCTTC. It encodes CASSTQGLGYGYTF.

The CDR3 DNA sequence: TGTGCCAGCAGCGCACAGGGGGGAACTGAAAAACTGTTTTTT. Amino acids: CASSAQGGTEKLFF. V is TRBV7-2 and J is TRBJ1-4, with TRBD1 matching 8 bases. J gave up 7 bases and V 5 bases, and 6 bases lay outside the gene matches. This CDR3 has 14 amino acids. Per germline, CDR1 SGHTA and CDR2 FQGNSA.

This clone has a handful of counts. The chain recombines TRBV27 with TRBJ1-1; 9 bases align to TRBD1. CDR3 length: 14 residues. Germline-derived CDR1 and CDR2 are MNHEY and SMNVEV (reference sequence). Trimming at V came to 4 bases and at J to 1 base, leaving 1 base not matched to a gene. The CDR3 sequence: CASSWGQGNTEAFF. CDR3 nucleotides: TGTGCCAGCAGTTGGGGACAGGGGAACACTGAAGCTTTCTTT.

The chain combines TRBV21-1 with TRBJ2-7. TRBV21-1 is noted as a pseudogene. The CDR3 runs 15 residues. The chain's CDR3 is CASSKLSRPNHEQYF. The CDR3 nucleotides read TGTGCCAGCAGCAAATTGTCCAGACCAAACCACGAGCAGTACTTC.

V usage is TRBV4-2 and J usage is TRBJ2-7, with 9 bases that match TRBD2. The ends lost 8 bases at V and 2 bases at J; junction bases unmatched: 10. CDR3 size: 15 residues. Per germline, CDR1 LGHNA and CDR2 YNFKEQ. CDR3: CASGPMREGPYEQYF. The CDR3 DNA sequence: TGTGCCAGCGGCCCGATGCGGGAGGGCCCCTACGAGCAGTACTTC.

The genes are TRBV29-1 and TRBJ2-1, with 8 nucleotides matching TRBD1. CDR3 length: 16 residues. The V gene's germline CDR1 is SQVTM and CDR2 ANQGSEA. J lost 10 bases, V lost 1 base, and 15 bases had no gene match. CDR3 sequence reads: CSVEAVSGQDRWEQFF. The CDR3 nucleotides read TGCAGCGTTGAAGCGGTCTCGGGACAGGACCGCTGGGAGCAGTTCTTC.

The rearrangement links TRBV5-6 to TRBJ2-7; 11 bases agree with TRBD2. CDR1 is SGHDT, CDR2 YYEEEE, per germline. Trimming removed 2 bases from V and 3 bases from J; junction bases left unmatched: 7. The CDR3 sequence is 16 residues long. The CDR3 sequence is CASSLRTSGYRYEQYF. The CDR3 DNA reads TGTGCCAGCAGCTTAAGGACTAGCGGGTACCGCTACGAGCAGTACTTC.

This clone was seen only a few times. The chain couples TRBV25-1 to TRBJ1-2; 9 nucleotides line up with TRBD1. This CDR3 comprises 15 residues. Germline CDR1 reads MGHDK; CDR2 reads SYGVNS. Trimming at V came to 0 bases and at J to 7 bases, leaving 6 bases not matched to a gene. The CDR3 nucleotides read TGTGCCAGCAGTGAATATGTCCCGACAGGGGGTGGCTACACCTTC. This sequence encodes CASSEYVPTGGGYTF.

This rearrangement joins TRBV6-1 to TRBJ1-1, with 7 nucleotides matching TRBD1. V lost 0 bases to trimming and J lost 0 bases; unmatched junction nucleotides: 10. Germline lookup yields CDR1 MNHNS and CDR2 SASEGT. The CDR3 is 18 residues long. CDR3 DNA: TGTGCCAGCAGTGAAGCGGCCCAGGGGGTAGGCCTGAACACTGAAGCTTTCTTT. Residues: CASSEAAQGVGLNTEAFF.